Below are 13 T cell receptor beta chains sequenced from a single sample in a study of cytomegalovirus exposure and HLA in healthy donors. The PCR had 60 Vbeta and 13 Jbeta primers. Generated by immunoSEQ multiplex PCR, the TCRdb table keeps only in-frame clones and is missing some. This table holds 99,000 or so clones, about 81% found once. The sequenced sample was PBMCs. All receptors come from a man aged 25 to 40 in good health and CMV-seronegative.

The chain couples TRBV7-9 to TRBJ1-4; 7 bases are a match to TRBD1. CDR1 and CDR2 (germline): SEHNR, FQNEAQ (reference sequence). V dropped 5 bases and J dropped 7; count of bases not matched to a gene: 7. CDR3 length: 14 amino acids. The chain's CDR3 is CASSLTGEGEKLFF. In nucleotides, the CDR3 is TGTGCCAGCAGCCTAACAGGGGAAGGTGAAAAACTGTTTTTT.

This clone was seen only once. V gene TRBV14 combines with J gene TRBJ2-1; 7 nucleotides align to TRBD1. Germline CDR1 and CDR2: SGHDN and FVKESK. V shed 4 bases and J 10 bases; nucleotides not matched to a gene: 10. This CDR3 has 14 residues. In nucleotides, the CDR3 is TGTGCCAGCAGCCGATGGGTCCAGGGGGACGAGCAGTTCTTC. Translation gives CASSRWVQGDEQFF.

The chain uses TRBV2 and TRBJ2-5, with 9 positions matching TRBD1. The end of the DNA fits TRBJ2-7 better, so the J call may be wrong. This CDR3 is built from 13 residues. Germline V lookup: CDR1 SNHLY, CDR2 FYNNEI. CDR3 sequence: CAGTGTGSYEQYF. DNA of the CDR3: TGTGCAGGAACCGGGACAGGGTCCTACGAGCAGTACTTC.

The chain has TRBV5-5 and TRBJ1-2; no reliable D call. Trimming removed 0 bases from V and 6 bases from J, with 9 bases in between. Germline loops: CDR1 SGHKS, CDR2 YYEKEE (reference sequence). CDR3 length: 13 residues. In nucleotides, the CDR3 is TGTGCCAGCAGCTTGGGGCCAGGTGATGGCTACACCTTC. It specifies CASSLGPGDGYTF.

The sample holds a few counts of this clone. The gene calls are TRBV15 and TRBJ2-7, with D possibly being TRBD2 (6 bases). Trimming left V 3 bases short and J 3 bases short, with 15 bases between. Per germline, CDR1 LNHNV and CDR2 YYDKDF (reference sequence). CDR3 length: 15 residues. The chain's CDR3 is CATSRGRLVLYEQYF. DNA for the CDR3: TGTGCCACCAGCAGGGGGAGGCTAGTTCTCTACGAGCAGTACTTC.

V usage is TRBV7-2 and J usage is TRBJ1-3; unclear D gene. This CDR3 is 17 amino acids long. The ends were cut back, 2 bases at V and 0 bases at J, with 14 bases in the middle. Germline CDR1 is SGHTA and CDR2 is FQGNSA. The CDR3 loop is CASSLNPVLSSGNTIYF. The CDR3 bases are TGTGCCAGCAGCTTAAACCCGGTGCTGAGCTCTGGAAACACCATATATTTT.

This clone appeared a few times. This chain joins TRBV6-5 and TRBJ2-1, with D perhaps TRBD2 (6 bases). Germline assignment: CDR1 MNHEY and CDR2 SVGAGI. The V end was cut by 6 bases, the J end by 4 bases, with 16 bases between. The CDR3 extends over 15 amino acids. Written as DNA, the CDR3 is TGTGCCAGCAGGGGCCGGGAGTCCCCTTACAATGAGCAGTTCTTC. Its protein is CASRGRESPYNEQFF.

This clone was counted only a few times. A junction end diverges from the germline sequence, so it may reflect a read error. V gene TRBV4-1 combines with J gene TRBJ1-2; 10 nucleotides match TRBD1. This CDR3 spans 14 amino acids. Germline loops: CDR1 MGHRA, CDR2 YSYEKL. The CDR3 bases are TGTGCCAGCAGCCAAGTGGGACAGGGGTTTGGCTACACCTTC. Residues: CASSQVGQGFGYTF.

In its sample, this clone was seen once. J is TRBJ1-2 and V is TRBV28; possible D gene TRBD1, 5 bases. The germline V gene has CDR1 MDHEN and CDR2 SYDVKM. The CDR3 spans 14 residues. V was cut by 1 base and J by 4 bases, with 10 bases left in between. The CDR3, as DNA: TGTGCCAGCAGTTTATCCGGCCAGGGCTATGGCTACACCTTC. Translation: CASSLSGQGYGYTF.

The gene calls are TRBV30 and TRBJ2-5; D not resolved. The CDR3 totals 12 residues. Germline-derived CDR1 and CDR2 are GTSNPN and SVGIG (reference sequence). Trimming cost V 4 bases and J 4 bases, with 10 bases left between them. The CDR3 DNA is TGTGCCTGGACACCAGGTGGAGAGACCCAGTACTTC. This sequence encodes CAWTPGGETQYF.

The chain couples TRBV15 to TRBJ1-2, with a possible D match to TRBD1 (5 bases). Per germline, CDR1 LNHNV and CDR2 YYDKDF (reference sequence). CDR3 length: 14 residues. Trimming removed 7 bases from V and 0 bases from J, with 12 bases in between. The CDR3 DNA follows: TGTGCCACCACGGGGGAGCGAACTAACTATGGCTACACCTTC. This encodes CATTGERTNYGYTF.

The J gene is TRBJ2-6, the V gene TRBV5-1, with a weak D call TRBD1 (7 bases). This CDR3 region has 18 residues. The V end was cut by 3 bases, the J end by 0 bases, with 16 bases between. Per the germline V gene, CDR1 is SGHRS and CDR2 is YFSETQ. Here the CDR3 reads CASSSGQGGFSGANVLTF. The CDR3 DNA reads TGCGCCAGCAGCTCCGGGCAGGGGGGTTTCTCTGGGGCCAACGTCCTGACTTTC.

V gene TRBV5-8 combines with J gene TRBJ2-1; 8 bases are a match to TRBD1. The germline gives CDR1 SGHTS, CDR2 YDEGEE. This CDR3 has 14 residues. Trimming cost V 0 bases and J 8 bases; bases outside gene matches: 4. The CDR3 loop reads CASSLGTGNDEQFF. DNA of the CDR3: TGTGCCAGCAGCTTGGGGACAGGGAACGATGAGCAGTTCTTC.